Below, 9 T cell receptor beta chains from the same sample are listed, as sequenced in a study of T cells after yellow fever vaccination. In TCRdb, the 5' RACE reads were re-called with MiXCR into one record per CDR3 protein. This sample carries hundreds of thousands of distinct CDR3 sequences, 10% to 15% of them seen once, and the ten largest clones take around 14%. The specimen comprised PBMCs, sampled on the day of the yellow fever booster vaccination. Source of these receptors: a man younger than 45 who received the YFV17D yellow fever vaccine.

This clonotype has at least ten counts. The CDR3 DNA reads TGCAGTGCCCAAAGTGTCCATGAGCAGTTCTTC. Its translation is CSAQSVHEQFF. The V call is TRBV20-1, the J call TRBJ2-1; no definite D call. The CDR3 is 11 amino acids. Between the trimmed V and J ends, which lost 6 bases and 8 bases, there was a span of 11 bases. Germline loops: CDR1 DFQATT, CDR2 SNEGSKA (reference sequence).

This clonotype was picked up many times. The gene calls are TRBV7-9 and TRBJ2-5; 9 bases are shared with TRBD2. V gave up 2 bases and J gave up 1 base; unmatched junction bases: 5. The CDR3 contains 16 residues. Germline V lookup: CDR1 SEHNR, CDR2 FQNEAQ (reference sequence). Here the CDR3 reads CASSLKAGGLQETQYF. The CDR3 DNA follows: TGTGCCAGCAGCTTAAAAGCGGGAGGCCTCCAAGAGACCCAGTACTTC.

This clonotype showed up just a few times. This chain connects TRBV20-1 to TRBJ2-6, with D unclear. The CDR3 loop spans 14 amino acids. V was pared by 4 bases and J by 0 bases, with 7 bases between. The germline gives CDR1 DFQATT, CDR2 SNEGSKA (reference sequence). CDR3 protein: CSAIQNSGANVLTF. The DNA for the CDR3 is TGCAGTGCTATCCAGAACTCTGGGGCCAACGTCCTGACTTTC.

The CDR3, as DNA: TGTGCCAGCAGCCCACTACATGACTCTGGGGCCAACGTCCTGACTTTC. Translated: CASSPLHDSGANVLTF. The chain has TRBV27 and TRBJ2-6, with D unresolved. The V end lost 6 bases, the J end lost 0 bases, and 12 bases lay between the germline ends. The CDR3 consists of 16 residues. The V gene's germline CDR1 is MNHEY and CDR2 SMNVEV (reference sequence).

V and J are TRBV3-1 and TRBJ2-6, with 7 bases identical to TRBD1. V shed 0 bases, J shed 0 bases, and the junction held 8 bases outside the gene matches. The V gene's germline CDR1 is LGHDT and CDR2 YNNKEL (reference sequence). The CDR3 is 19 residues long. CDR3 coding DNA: TGTGCCAGCAGCCAAGATCGGGACAGTTTGAGCTCTGGGGCCAACGTCCTGACTTTC. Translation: CASSQDRDSLSSGANVLTF.

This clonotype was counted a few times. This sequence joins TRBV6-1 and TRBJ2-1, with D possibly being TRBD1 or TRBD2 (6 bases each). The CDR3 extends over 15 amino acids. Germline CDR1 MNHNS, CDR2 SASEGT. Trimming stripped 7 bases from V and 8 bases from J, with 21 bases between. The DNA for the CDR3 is TGTGCCAGCACCCAAGTCCCCGGGGGCGGGCATGAGCAGTTCTTC. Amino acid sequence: CASTQVPGGGHEQFF.

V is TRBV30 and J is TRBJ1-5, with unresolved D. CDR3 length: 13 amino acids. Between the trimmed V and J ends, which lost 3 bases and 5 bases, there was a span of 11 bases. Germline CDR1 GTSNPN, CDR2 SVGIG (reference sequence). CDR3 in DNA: TGTGCCTGGAGCACGATTGGGGATCAGCCCCAGCATTTT. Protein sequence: CAWSTIGDQPQHF.

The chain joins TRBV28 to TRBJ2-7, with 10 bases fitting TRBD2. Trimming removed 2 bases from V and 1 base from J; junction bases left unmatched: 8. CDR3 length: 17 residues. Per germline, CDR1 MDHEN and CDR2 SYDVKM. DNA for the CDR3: TGTGCCAGCAGTTTAACCACGGTAGCGGGAGGTTCCTACGAGCAGTACTTC. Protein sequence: CASSLTTVAGGSYEQYF. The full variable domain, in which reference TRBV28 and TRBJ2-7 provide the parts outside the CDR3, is DVKVTQSSRYLVKRTGEKVFLECVQDMDHENMFWYRQDPGLGLRLIYFSYDVKMKEKGDIPEGYSVSREKKERFSLILESASTNQTSMYLCASSLTTVAGGSYEQYFGPGTRLTVT.

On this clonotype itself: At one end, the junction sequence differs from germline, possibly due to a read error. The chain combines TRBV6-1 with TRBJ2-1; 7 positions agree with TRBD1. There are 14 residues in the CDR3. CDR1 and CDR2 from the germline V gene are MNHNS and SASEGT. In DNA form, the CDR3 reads TGTGCCAGCGCCCAAGGGGGCTCCTACAAAGAGCAGTTCTTC. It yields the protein CASAQGGSYKEQFF.